This note documents a single TCR beta chain sequence. As processed by the authors: How many nucleated cells were present was estimated from reference gene primer amplification. Profiling relied on immunoSEQ multiplex PCR, and the TCRdb table lists in-frame clones only, not all of them. The DNA gave D and trimming, while V, J and clone size come from that table. The sample lists over 600,000 clones, about 90% occurring once. The sample originates from a study of blood T cell repertoires in COVID-19. In the study overall: Italy, Spain and the United States were the sources of the convalescent and acute COVID-19 samples.

V was clipped by 2 bases and J by 4 bases; unmatched bases: 6. The CDR3 extends over 16 amino acids. CDR1 is KGHSH, CDR2 LQKENI, per germline. The TCR originated in a woman between 18 and 29 years old with acute or convalescent COVID-19. Input material: peripheral blood. The chain is built from TRBV18 and TRBJ2-1; 9 bases are a match to TRBD2. CDR3 protein: CASSPAVAGVYNEQFF. The CDR3 DNA sequence: TGTGCCAGCTCACCAGCGGTAGCGGGGGTTTACAATGAGCAGTTCTTC. The complete variable domain, with remaining parts taken from reference TRBV18 and TRBJ2-1, reads NAGVMQNPRHLVRRRGQEARLRCSPMKGHSHVYWYRQLPEEGLKFMVYLQKENIIDESGMPKERFSAEFPKEGPSILRIQQVVRGDSAAYFCASSPAVAGVYNEQFFGPGTRLTVL.